These T cell receptor beta chains were read from a single sample in a study of shared clonotypes between healthy human individuals. Sequencing used immunoSEQ multiplex PCR; TCRdb keeps in-frame clones, though not all of them. This sample carries under 600,000 clones, roughly 95% of them seen once, and the ten largest clones take about 0.068%. Material for sequencing was naive CD4+ T cells sorted from blood. The receptors here all came from a woman in her thirties in good health. Both conserved end residues are part of each CDR3. The D gene is left open where the match is weak. The size of a clone is reported for some rows only, either as once, few or many, or as a class for expanded clones.

D	V	size	J	CDR3	DNA
TRBD1	TRBV18	few	TRBJ1-3	CASTPDRGNTIYF	TGTGCCAGCACGCCAGACAGGGGGAACACCATATATTTT
TRBD2	TRBV2	NA	TRBJ2-5	CASNTRAGSQETQYF	TGTGCCAGCAACACTAGAGCGGGATCCCAAGAGACCCAGTACTTC
NA	TRBV19	NA	TRBJ1-1	CASSIGYRANTEAFF	TGTGCCAGTAGTATAGGTTACAGGGCGAACACTGAAGCTTTCTTT
NA	TRBV18	NA	TRBJ2-2	CASSLQDTGELFF	TGTGCCAGCTCACTTCAAGACACCGGGGAGCTGTTTTTT
NA	TRBV27	NA	TRBJ2-7	CASRKRTESSYEQYF	TGTGCCAGCAGAAAACGGACAGAAAGCTCCTACGAGCAGTACTTC
TRBD2	TRBV7-8	NA	TRBJ2-3	CASKGRGRALDTQYF	TGTGCCAGCAAAGGTCGCGGGAGAGCTTTAGATACGCAGTATTTT
TRBD1	TRBV28	NA	TRBJ1-5	CASSQGGLNSNQPQHF	TGTGCCAGTTCACAGGGGGGTCTAAATAGCAATCAGCCCCAGCATTTT
NA	TRBV12-2	NA	TRBJ1-1	CASRSIRNTEAFF	TGTGCAAGTCGCTCGATCAGGAACACTGAAGCTTTCTTT
TRBD2	TRBV6-5	NA	TRBJ2-7	CASSRRGEGYEQYF	TGTGCCAGCAGTCGACGAGGGGAGGGCTACGAGCAGTACTTC
TRBD2	TRBV11-2	NA	TRBJ2-1	CASSREREAHNEQFF	TGTGCCAGCAGTCGCGAGCGGGAGGCCCACAATGAGCAGTTCTTC
TRBD2	TRBV6-5	NA	TRBJ2-7	CASSVAGINYEQYF	TGTGCCAGCAGTGTAGCGGGAATAAACTACGAGCAGTACTTC
TRBD2	TRBV5-3	NA	TRBJ2-5	CARSFLSGGETQYF	TGTGCCAGAAGCTTCCTCTCGGGAGGAGAGACCCAGTACTTC
NA	TRBV7-2	once	TRBJ2-1	CASSLVFTNEQFF	TGTGCCAGCAGCTTAGTCTTTACCAATGAGCAGTTCTTC
NA	TRBV5-5	NA	TRBJ1-3	CASSPTGSGNTIYF	TGTGCCAGCAGCCCAACAGGGTCTGGAAACACCATATATTTT
TRBD1	TRBV19	once	TRBJ2-2	CASRGLGQGNTGELFF	TGTGCCAGTAGGGGGTTGGGACAGGGGAACACCGGGGAGCTGTTTTTT
NA	TRBV18	NA	TRBJ1-3	CASSGSSMSSGNTIYF	TGTGCCAGCTCAGGGTCGTCAATGAGCTCTGGAAACACCATATATTTT
NA	TRBV28	NA	TRBJ1-4	CASIRGGNEKLFF	TGTGCCAGCATCCGTGGGGGGAATGAAAAACTGTTTTTT
NA	TRBV19	NA	TRBJ2-7	CASSPSVGADYEQYF	TGTGCCAGTAGCCCCTCCGTGGGGGCAGATTACGAGCAGTACTTC
NA	TRBV19	NA	TRBJ1-1	CASSIEGLNTEAFF	TGTGCCAGTAGTATAGAAGGGTTGAACACTGAAGCTTTCTTT